Listed here are 6 T cell receptor beta chains from one sample, sequenced in a study of breast tumors, draining lymph nodes, adjacent tissues. A single record per CDR3 protein comes from TCRdb applying MiXCR to the multiplex PCR reads. The profile shows about 230,000 distinct CDR3 sequences, approximately 31% of them singletons. Samples came from axillary lymph nodes draining the breast cancer. The material sequenced was axillary lymph node tissue. These receptor sequences come from a female donor with breast cancer. Some clones in this sample may be carry-over from other donors' samples.

In this sample, this clonotype turned up many times. This sequence joins TRBV9 and TRBJ1-6, with D tentatively TRBD1 (5 bases). This CDR3 comprises 14 residues. Germline CDR1 reads SGDLS; CDR2 reads YYNGEE. V was trimmed by 3 bases and J by 10 bases, leaving 14 bases between them. The CDR3 loop is CASSAGAGMSPLHF. CDR3 nucleotides: TGTGCCAGCAGCGCTGGAGCAGGGATGTCACCCCTCCACTTT.

This clonotype was detected ten times or more. The CDR3 DNA reads as TGTGCCAGCAGTCCCACTAGCACCAGCGAGACCCAGTACTTC. The encoded protein is CASSPTSTSETQYF. The rearrangement links TRBV6-2 or TRBV6-3 to TRBJ2-5, with D possibly being TRBD2 (6 bases). Trimming stripped 5 bases from V and 5 bases from J, with 15 bases between. Germline CDR1 and CDR2: MNHEY and SVGEGT. The CDR3 length is 14 residues.

The chain is built from TRBV15 and TRBJ1-2; D might be TRBD1 (5 bases). Germline lookup yields CDR1 LNHNV and CDR2 YYDKDF (reference sequence). V lost 4 bases to trimming and J lost 6 bases, with 18 bases between them. The CDR3 totals 15 residues. The CDR3 coding sequence is TGTGCCACCAGCACCTACCGGGACGTTACGGATGGCTACACCTTC. Translating gives CATSTYRDVTDGYTF.

This clonotype occurred many times. The rearrangement joins TRBV2 to TRBJ2-5; the D is unclear. Germline assignment: CDR1 SNHLY and CDR2 FYNNEI. Trimming removed 11 bases from V and 1 base from J, with 17 bases in between. The CDR3 has 14 amino acids. The CDR3 DNA sequence: TGTGCCTCCACCCTCTTGGGCTTCCAAGAGACCCAGTACTTC. This codes for CASTLLGFQETQYF.

The chain combines TRBV12-3 or TRBV12-4 with TRBJ1-6, with 7 bases matching TRBD1. CDR3 length: 14 amino acids. The V segment lost 6 bases and the J segment 10 bases; nucleotides outside the gene matches: 9. This CDR3 reads CASRSGKGASPLHF. The CDR3 DNA reads TGTGCCAGCAGGTCGGGCAAGGGGGCATCACCCCTCCACTTT.

This clonotype was observed a few times. With a much larger clone just one base away, this may be a read error. The chain combines TRBV3-1 with TRBJ2-1; 8 nucleotides align to TRBD2. Germline V lookup: CDR1 LGHDT, CDR2 YNNKEL (reference sequence). With 5 bases clipped from V and 12 bases from J, the junction kept 9 bases outside the gene matches. The CDR3 loop spans 13 amino acids. The CDR3 DNA follows: TGTGCCAGCAGCGCCCAGCGGGAGAGTCGGCAGTTCTTC. As protein: CASSAQRESRQFF.